This T cell receptor beta chain was captured in a study of neurological immune-mediated disorders. This clonotype was seen many times. One entry per CDR3 protein, called by TCRdb with MiXCR from the 5' RACE reads. The table shows 50,000 to 75,000 distinct CDR3 sequences, with 4.1% occurring only once. Material for sequencing was PBMCs. This TCR was recovered from a man aged 50-60 years with multiple sclerosis.

CDR3 bases: TGCGCCAGCAGCTTGGTGGCAGGAGGAACGGCTTTCTTT. As protein: CASSLVAGGTAFF. V usage is TRBV5-1 and J usage is TRBJ1-1; D gene uncertain. Germline loops: CDR1 SGHRS, CDR2 YFSETQ. Trimming removed 0 bases from V and 11 bases from J, with 14 bases in between. This CDR3 comprises 13 residues. Combining the CDR3 with reference TRBV5-1 and TRBJ1-1 gives the whole variable domain KAGVTQTPRYLIKTRGQQVTLSCSPISGHRSVSWYQQTPGQGLQFLFEYFSETQRNKGNFPGRFSGRQFSNSRSEMNVSTLELGDSALYLCASSLVAGGTAFFGQGTRLTVV.